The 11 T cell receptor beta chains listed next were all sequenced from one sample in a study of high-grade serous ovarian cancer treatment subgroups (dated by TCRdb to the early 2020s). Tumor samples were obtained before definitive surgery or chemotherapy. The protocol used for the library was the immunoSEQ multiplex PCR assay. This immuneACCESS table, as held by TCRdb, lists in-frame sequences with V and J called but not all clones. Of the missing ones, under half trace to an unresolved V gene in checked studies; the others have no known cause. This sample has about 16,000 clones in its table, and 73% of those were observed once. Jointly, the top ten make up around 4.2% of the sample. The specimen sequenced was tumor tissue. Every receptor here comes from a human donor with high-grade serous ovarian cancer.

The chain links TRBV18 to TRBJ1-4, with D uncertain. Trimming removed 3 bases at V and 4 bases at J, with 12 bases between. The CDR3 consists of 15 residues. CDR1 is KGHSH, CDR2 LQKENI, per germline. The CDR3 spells CASSPGHNFNEKLFF. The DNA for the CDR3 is TGTGCCAGCTCACCGGGCCACAACTTTAATGAAAAACTGTTTTTT. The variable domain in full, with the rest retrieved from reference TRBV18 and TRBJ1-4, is NAGVMQNPRHLVRRRGQEARLRCSPMKGHSHVYWYRQLPEEGLKFMVYLQKENIIDESGMPKERFSAEFPKEGPSILRIQQVVRGDSAAYFCASSPGHNFNEKLFFGSGTQLSVL.

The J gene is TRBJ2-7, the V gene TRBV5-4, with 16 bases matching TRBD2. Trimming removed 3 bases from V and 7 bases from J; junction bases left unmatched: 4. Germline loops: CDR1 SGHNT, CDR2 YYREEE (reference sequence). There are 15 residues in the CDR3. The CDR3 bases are TGTGCCAGCAGCTGGGAGGGACTAGCGGGGGGGGAGCAGTACTTC. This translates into CASSWEGLAGGEQYF.

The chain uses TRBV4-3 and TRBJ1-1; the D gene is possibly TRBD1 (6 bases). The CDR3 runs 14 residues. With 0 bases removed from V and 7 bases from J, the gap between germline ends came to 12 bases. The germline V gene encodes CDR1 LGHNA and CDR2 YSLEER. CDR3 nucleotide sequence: TGCGCCAGCAGCCAAGACCGGACAGTTGATGAAGCTTTCTTT. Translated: CASSQDRTVDEAFF.

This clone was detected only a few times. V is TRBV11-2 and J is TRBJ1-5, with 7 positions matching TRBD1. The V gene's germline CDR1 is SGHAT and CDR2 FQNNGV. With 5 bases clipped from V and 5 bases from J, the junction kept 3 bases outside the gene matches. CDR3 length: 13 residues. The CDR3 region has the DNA TGTGCCAGCAGCGCGCAGGGGGATCAGCCCCAGCATTTT. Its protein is CASSAQGDQPQHF.

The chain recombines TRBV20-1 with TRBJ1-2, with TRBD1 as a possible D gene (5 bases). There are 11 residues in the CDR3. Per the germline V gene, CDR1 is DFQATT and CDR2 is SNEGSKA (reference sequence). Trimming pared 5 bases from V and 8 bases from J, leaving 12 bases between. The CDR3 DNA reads TGCAGTGCTGTGGGGGTGGGGGGCTACACCTTC. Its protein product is CSAVGVGGYTF.

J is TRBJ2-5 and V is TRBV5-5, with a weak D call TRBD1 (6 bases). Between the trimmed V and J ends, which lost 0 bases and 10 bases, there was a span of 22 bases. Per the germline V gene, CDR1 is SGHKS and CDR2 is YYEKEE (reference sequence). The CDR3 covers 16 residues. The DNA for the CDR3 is TGTGCCAGCAGCTTGGGACAGGTCGTGTCCCATGGTGACCAGTACTTC. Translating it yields CASSLGQVVSHGDQYF.

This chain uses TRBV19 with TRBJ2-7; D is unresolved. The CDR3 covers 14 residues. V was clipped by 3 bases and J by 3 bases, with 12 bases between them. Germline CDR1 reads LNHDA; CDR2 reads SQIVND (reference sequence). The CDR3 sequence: CASSISGSFYEQYF. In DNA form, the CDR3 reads TGTGCCAGTAGTATTTCTGGGTCTTTCTACGAGCAGTACTTC.

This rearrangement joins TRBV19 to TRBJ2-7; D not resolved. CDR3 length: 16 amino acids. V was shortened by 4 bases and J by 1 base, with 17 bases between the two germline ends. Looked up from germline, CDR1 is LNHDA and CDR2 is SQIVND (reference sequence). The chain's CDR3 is CASSRASRHGSYEQYF. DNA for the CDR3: TGTGCCAGTAGTAGGGCATCGAGGCACGGTTCCTACGAGCAGTACTTC.

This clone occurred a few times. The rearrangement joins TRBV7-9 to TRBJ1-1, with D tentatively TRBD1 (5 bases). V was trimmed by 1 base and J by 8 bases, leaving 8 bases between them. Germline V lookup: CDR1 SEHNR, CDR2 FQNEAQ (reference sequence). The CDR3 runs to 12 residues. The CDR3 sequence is CASSLDRTEAFF. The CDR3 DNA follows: TGTGCCAGCAGCTTAGACAGGACGGAAGCTTTCTTT.

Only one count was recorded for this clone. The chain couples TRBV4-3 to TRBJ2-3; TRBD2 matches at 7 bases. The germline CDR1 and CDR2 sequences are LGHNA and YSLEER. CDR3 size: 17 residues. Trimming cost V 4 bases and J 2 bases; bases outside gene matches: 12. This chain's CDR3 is CASSPTRGGGSTDTQYF. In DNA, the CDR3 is TGCGCCAGCAGCCCGACGAGGGGCGGGGGTTCCACAGATACGCAGTATTTT.

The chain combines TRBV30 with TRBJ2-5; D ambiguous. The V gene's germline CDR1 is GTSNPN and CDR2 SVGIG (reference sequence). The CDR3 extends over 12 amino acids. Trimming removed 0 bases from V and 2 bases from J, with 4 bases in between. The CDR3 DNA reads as TGTGCCTGGAGTGTAGGGCAAGAGACCCAGTACTTC. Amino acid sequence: CAWSVGQETQYF.